This T cell receptor beta chain was profiled in a study of shared clonotypes between healthy human individuals. Replicate PCRs for sorted subsets used 200 ng DNA; this equaled about 30,000 T cell genomes. The data were produced by immunoSEQ multiplex PCR, yet TCRdb's version contains in-frame clones alone and is incomplete. The top ten hold about 1.7% of the sample, which has about 680,000 clones, 72% seen once. The CDR3 is 13 amino acids. Trimming removed 4 bases from V and 14 bases from J, with 20 bases in between. Germline V gene lookup returns CDR1 SGHDN and CDR2 FVKESK. For this clone: Its cognate antigen is unknown.

Whole-study results and caveats: It was the few donors that limited the genetic and exposure-history diversity represented.

Sequenced material: memory CD4+ T cells sorted from blood. Regarding subset: CD45RA-negative fraction. The source is a woman in her 30s in good health. The rearrangement joins TRBV14 to TRBJ1-2; D might be TRBD1 (5 bases). The CDR3 loop reads CASSLTGAGEGTF. In DNA form, the CDR3 reads TGTGCCAGCAGCCTCACAGGAGCCGGCGAGGGTACCTTC.